The clone carrying this T cell receptor (beta chain) has more than one count but fewer than ten. Its specificity is unknown. This entry comes from a study of T-cell reconstitution after alpha-beta-depleted transplantation in children. Germline assignment: CDR1 MNHEY and CDR2 SMNVEV (reference sequence). CDR3 length: 14 amino acids. Trimming shortened V by 3 bases and J by 4 bases, and 10 bases separated the two germline ends. General study findings and limits: The origin of alpha-beta T cells about two months after transplant was reportedly several hundred expanded graft clones. The high TCRbeta diversity at day 60 in some patients came from surviving recipient T cells and thymic progenitors. By one year post-transplant, T-cell counts and diversity largely arose from T cells that were newly produced.

Preparation of the TCRbeta library involved a method that used unique molecular identifiers. One entry per CDR3 protein, called by TCRdb with MiXCR from the PCR reads. The data show under 250,000 distinct CDR3 sequences, roughly a quarter seen once. The rearrangement links TRBV27 to TRBJ2-1, with D unclear. This clonotype was sampled from a female patient aged 2 to 10 who had a stem cell transplant for congenital amegakaryocytic thrombocytopenia, so the T cells may come from the graft donor. Material: PBMCs, mostly from graft donor cells, obtained 360 days after TCRalphabeta/CD19-depleted stem cell transplant. CDR3 nucleotides: TGTGCCAGCAGTTTCAGCAAATTTTACAATGAGCAGTTCTTC. It translates to CASSFSKFYNEQFF.